This T cell receptor beta chain was recorded in a study of T-cell reconstitution after alpha-beta-depleted transplantation in children. Regarding the study as a whole: Newly made T cells mostly supplied T-cell counts and diversity one year after transplant. It was surviving recipient T cells and thymic progenitors that gave some patients high TCRbeta diversity at day 60. Several hundred rapidly expanded clones from non-depleted graft cells reportedly supplied alpha-beta T cells about two months post-transplant.

The J segment lost 7 bases and the V segment lost 3 bases, leaving 12 bases of the junction unmatched. The germline V gene has CDR1 MGHDK and CDR2 SYGVNS. CDR3 length: 16 residues. Preparation of the TCRbeta library was carried out with unique molecular identifiers. TCRdb processed the PCR reads anew with MiXCR; each CDR3 protein has one entry. The profile shows some 300,000 distinct CDR3 sequences, over 7% of them singletons. Remarks on this clonotype: Its antigen is as yet unknown.

The sample was peripheral blood, taken 360 days after TCRalphabeta/CD19-depleted stem cell transplant. This sequence originates from a female patient between 2 and 10 years old who had a stem cell transplant for Fanconi anemia, so the T cells may come from the graft donor. The chain carries TRBV25-1 and TRBJ2-1, with 7 nucleotides matching TRBD2. CDR3 sequence (DNA): TGTGCCAGCAGTGACCAGGGAGGGGCGACGAGAAATGAGCAGTTCTTC. Its translation: CASSDQGGATRNEQFF.